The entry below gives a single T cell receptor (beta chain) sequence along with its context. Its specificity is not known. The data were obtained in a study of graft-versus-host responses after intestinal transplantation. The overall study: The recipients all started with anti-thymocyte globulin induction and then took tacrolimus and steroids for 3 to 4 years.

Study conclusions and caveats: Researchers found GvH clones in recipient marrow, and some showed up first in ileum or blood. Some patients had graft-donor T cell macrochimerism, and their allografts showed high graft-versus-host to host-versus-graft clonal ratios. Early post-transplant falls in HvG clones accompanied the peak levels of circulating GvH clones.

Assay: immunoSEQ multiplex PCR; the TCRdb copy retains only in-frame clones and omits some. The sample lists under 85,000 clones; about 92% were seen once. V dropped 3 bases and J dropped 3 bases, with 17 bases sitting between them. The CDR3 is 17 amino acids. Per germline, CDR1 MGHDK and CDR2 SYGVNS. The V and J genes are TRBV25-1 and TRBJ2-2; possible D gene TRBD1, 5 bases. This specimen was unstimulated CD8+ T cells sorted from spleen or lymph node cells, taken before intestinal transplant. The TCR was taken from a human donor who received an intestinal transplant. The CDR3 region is CASSDSFGREDTGELFF. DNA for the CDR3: TGTGCCAGCAGTGATAGTTTCGGCAGGGAAGACACCGGGGAGCTGTTTTTT. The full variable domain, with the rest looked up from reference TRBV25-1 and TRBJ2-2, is EADIYQTPRYLVIGTGKKITLECSQTMGHDKMYWYQQDPGMELHLIHYSYGVNSTEKGDLSSESTVSRIRTEHFPLTLESARPSHTSQYLCASSDSFGREDTGELFFGEGSRLTVL.